Listed here is a single TCR beta chain. Its antigen specificity is not known. The input lacks base qualities; no much larger clone sits a single base away. This sample also contains other DNA sequences that code for the same CDR3. Using the deep immunoSEQ assay, multiplex PCR amplified TCR CDR3 regions from genomic DNA. Extracted genomic DNA from each cell subset was spread evenly across all wells of several immunoSEQ 96-well plates, with each plate serving as a replicate. For sorted subsets, about 200 ng genomic DNA, equal to 30,000 or so T cell genomes, was loaded into each replicate PCR. The purified libraries were quantified using a Qubit 3.0 fluorometer, sized with a Bioanalyzer 2100, and then quantified again using the KAPA Library Quantification kit. Every immunoSEQ 96-well plate was sequenced on a dedicated single-read 150-cycle Illumina NextSeq 550 flow cell. Concerning the study's data processing: Because the immunoSEQ output held only junctional sequences and lacked quality scores, the filtering could not match the filtering applied to full-length reads. To assign V/J genes and CDR3, sequences were annotated using PyIR, a Python wrapper for IgBLAST v1.9, with IMGT germline references. Any read was removed if the V/J assignment was weak (E-value above 1e-6), the CDR3 was missing, or the read contained stop codons, out-of-frame junctions, or ambiguous translated residues. V3J clonotypes were defined by identical inferred V gene, J gene, and CDR3 amino acid sequence. Percentage overlap between repertoires was calculated by dividing the number of shared unique clonotypes by the size of the smaller repertoire. Repertoire richness was assessed with RTK rarefaction, the Chao1 estimator, and Recon v2.1 estimates of unobserved clonotypes. For all TCRbeta clonotypes obtained by the gDNA method from several donors, generation probabilities were computed with OLGA. The table was pulled from immuneACCESS by TCRdb, which kept in-frame rearrangements only. Such tables lose some clones; where checked, under half of the loss comes from unresolved V genes, and the rest has no known cause. V, J and clone size are those of that table, while D and trimming were read from the DNA. For this sample there are about 1 million clones; around 74% appear just once. The ten largest clonotypes hold approximately 1.5% of the sample.

From the cysteine up to the phenylalanine, the CDR3 has a length of 14 residues. CDR3 DNA is the only sequence kept; it has 42 bases, read in frame from the first base. V and J are truncated by 5 bases and 3 bases respectively, leaving an intervening sequence of 9 bases. CDR1 and CDR2 are drawn from the germline V gene: SGHRS, YFSETQ. These data originate in a study of shared clonotypes between healthy human individuals (dated by TCRdb to 2018 to 2020). General notes on the study: The cohort included three men and two women between 18 and 49 years of age. To increase sequencing depth and limit assay-specific biases, TCR repertoire library preparation and sequencing were carried out by different laboratories using diverse techniques. The study deeply sequenced blood TCR repertoires of five healthy adults to estimate repertoire size and the extent of clonotype sharing between individuals. For each donor, CD4 naive and CD4 memory were each run on three plates, CD8 naive on two plates, and CD8 memory on one plate. Leukapheresis yielded between about 0.94 and 8.9 billion PBMCs per donor. Paper-wide results and their limitations: Sampling was limited to blood, and TCR repertoires in tissue likely differ from TCR repertoires in blood. Because the study included only a small number of donors, the genetic and exposure-history diversity represented was limited. Compared with non-shared clonotypes, clonotypes shared by all four sorted-subset donors had higher generation probabilities. Pairwise subsampling indicated that sequencing depth was expected to affect the degree of clonotype sharing among donors. Across a few donors, 4.5% to 6.5% of naive CD4, 3% to 3.5% of naive CD8, 2.3% of memory CD4, and about 0.4% of memory CD8 clonotypes were shared. Incomplete sequencing was indicated by rarefaction of sorted-subset datasets, despite the large sequencing depth. Naive subsets generally had larger estimated clonotype richness than memory subsets.

The donors were healthy, HIV-negative adults with no recently reported acute infections or vaccinations. Every donor was a Caucasian adult residing in Nashville, Tennessee, USA. CD4+ T cells were enriched by magnetic negative selection; naive cells were then positively selected on CD45RA, and the negative fraction formed the memory subset. After blood collection by leukapheresis, PBMCs were isolated using Ficoll-Histopaque density gradient centrifugation and then cryopreserved in the vapor phase of liquid nitrogen. Purity and quantity of every magnetically sorted T cell population were checked by analytical flow cytometry. From each sorted fraction, genomic DNA was isolated and quantified by UV absorbance on a Nanodrop 2000c.

The receptor comes from a man younger than 30 in good health. Rearrangement joined TRBV5-1 to TRBJ1-6; the D gene is not confidently resolved. Sequencing input: memory CD4+ T cells sorted from blood. The cell subset or site label, as the study defines it: CD45RA-negative fraction. CDR3 region: CASSTGVYNSPLHF. The base sequence is TGCGCCAGCAGTACCGGGGTCTATAATTCACCCCTCCACTTT.